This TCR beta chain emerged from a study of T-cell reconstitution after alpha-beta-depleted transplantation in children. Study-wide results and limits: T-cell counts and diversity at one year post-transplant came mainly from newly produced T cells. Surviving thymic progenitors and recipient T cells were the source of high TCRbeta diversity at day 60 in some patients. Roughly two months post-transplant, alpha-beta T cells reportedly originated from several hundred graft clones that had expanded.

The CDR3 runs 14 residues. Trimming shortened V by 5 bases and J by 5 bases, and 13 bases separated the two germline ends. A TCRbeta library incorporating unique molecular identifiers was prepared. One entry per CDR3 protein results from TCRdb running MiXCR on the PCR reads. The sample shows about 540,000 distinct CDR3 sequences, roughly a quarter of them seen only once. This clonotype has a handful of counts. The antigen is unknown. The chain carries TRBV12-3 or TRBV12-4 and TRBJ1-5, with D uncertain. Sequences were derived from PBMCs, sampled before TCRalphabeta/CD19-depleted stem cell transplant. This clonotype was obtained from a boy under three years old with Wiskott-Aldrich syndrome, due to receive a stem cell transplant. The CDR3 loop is CASSPMGSHQPQHF. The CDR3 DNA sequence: TGTGCCAGCAGTCCCATGGGGTCTCATCAGCCCCAGCATTTT.